Presented here are 17 T cell receptor beta chains from one specimen sequenced in a study of blood T cell repertoires in COVID-19. TCRdb's copy holds only in-frame clones and misses some; the assay was immunoSEQ multiplex PCR. The profile shows some 300,000 clones, approximately 89% of them singletons. The sequenced sample consisted of PBMCs or T cells enriched from blood (not recorded which). All receptors come from a woman aged 25 to 39 who had recovered from COVID-19.

CDR3 region: CSVRGGGPNQPQHF. CDR3 sequence (DNA): TGCAGCGTCCGAGGAGGAGGGCCGAACCAGCCCCAGCATTTT. The rearrangement uses TRBV29-1 and TRBJ1-5; D is ambiguous. Trimming shortened V by 6 bases and J by 7 bases, and 19 bases separated the two germline ends. The CDR3 extends over 14 amino acids. Per the germline V gene, CDR1 is SQVTM and CDR2 is ANQGSEA.

J is TRBJ1-2 and V is TRBV30; weak D call: TRBD1 (5 bases). Trimming left V 0 bases short and J 5 bases short, with 10 bases between. This CDR3 has 13 amino acids. The germline V gene has CDR1 GTSNPN and CDR2 SVGIG (reference sequence). The CDR3 protein is CAWSVRQRYGYTF. For the CDR3, the DNA is TGTGCCTGGAGTGTTAGACAGAGGTATGGCTACACCTTC.

The chain employs TRBV10-3 and TRBJ1-5; D gene unclear. Trimming removed 0 bases from V and 0 bases from J, with 12 bases in between. Germline CDR1 is ENHRY and CDR2 is SYGVKD. The CDR3 has 17 residues. The CDR3 DNA sequence: TGTGCCATCAGTGAGTCTCCAGGCGATGGTAGCAATCAGCCCCAGCATTTT. Its protein product is CAISESPGDGSNQPQHF.

CDR3 loop: CASSTGTGGAGTDTQYF. For the CDR3, the DNA is TGTGCCAGCAGCACCGGGACAGGGGGCGCCGGGACAGATACGCAGTATTTT. The chain combines TRBV9 with TRBJ2-3; 12 bases agree with TRBD1. The V gene's germline CDR1 is SGDLS and CDR2 YYNGEE. V shed 4 bases and J 3 bases; nucleotides not matched to a gene: 9. The CDR3 extends over 17 amino acids.

This sequence joins TRBV7-9 and TRBJ1-1; D is ambiguous. The length of the CDR3 is 13 residues. The germline V gene has CDR1 SEHNR and CDR2 FQNEAQ (reference sequence). V lost 5 bases and J 2 bases, leaving 9 bases between the germline ends. As DNA, the CDR3 is TGTGCCAGCAGCGTAACAAGTAACACTGAAGCTTTCTTT. Amino acid sequence: CASSVTSNTEAFF.

The chain joins TRBV28 to TRBJ2-7, with 9 bases identical to TRBD2. Trimming at V came to 8 bases and at J to 7 bases, leaving 12 bases not matched to a gene. This CDR3 contains 14 residues. The germline gives CDR1 MDHEN, CDR2 SYDVKM. The CDR3 DNA follows: TGTGCCAGCGGAGTGGCGGGAGGGCCATTTGAGCAGTACTTC. This translates into CASGVAGGPFEQYF.

The chain recombines TRBV7-8 with TRBJ2-7; D is unclear. The CDR3 contains 12 residues. V was cut by 8 bases and J by 1 base, with 9 bases left in between. CDR1 SGHVS and CDR2 FQNEAQ come from the germline V gene. The CDR3 region is CASGQVSYEQYF. Here the CDR3 DNA reads TGTGCCAGCGGGCAGGTTTCCTACGAGCAGTACTTC.

V gene TRBV15 combines with J gene TRBJ2-1, with TRBD2 matching over 13 bases. This CDR3 is 16 amino acids long. The J segment lost 7 bases and the V segment lost 0 bases, leaving 3 bases of the junction unmatched. CDR1 is LNHNV and CDR2 is YYDKDF in the germline V gene (reference sequence). The CDR3 DNA follows: TGTGCCACCAGCAGAGACCGGACTAGCGGGAGTAATGAGCAGTTCTTC. It is translated as CATSRDRTSGSNEQFF.

The chain links TRBV30 to TRBJ1-5, with 7 bases fitting TRBD1. The germline CDR1 and CDR2 sequences are GTSNPN and SVGIG (reference sequence). The CDR3 runs to 18 residues. The junction had 14 bases not matched to a gene; V was cut back by 0 bases and J by 3 bases. CDR3 nucleotide sequence: TGTGCCTGGAGTGTACGGGGACAGAGCGGGGGCCCCAATCAGCCCCAGCATTTT. It is translated as CAWSVRGQSGGPNQPQHF.

The chain combines TRBV5-1 with TRBJ2-6; D gene unclear. CDR3 length: 16 residues. Between the trimmed V and J ends, which lost 2 bases and 5 bases, there was a span of 14 bases. Per the germline V gene, CDR1 is SGHRS and CDR2 is YFSETQ. The CDR3 DNA sequence: TGCGCCAGCAGCTTAGCCTGGAAGACACGGGCCAACGTCCTGACTTTC. Its translation is CASSLAWKTRANVLTF. Drawing the rest from reference TRBV5-1 and TRBJ2-6, the complete variable domain is KAGVTQTPRYLIKTRGQQVTLSCSPISGHRSVSWYQQTPGQGLQFLFEYFSETQRNKGNFPGRFSGRQFSNSRSEMNVSTLELGDSALYLCASSLAWKTRANVLTFGAGSRLTVL.

This chain joins TRBV30 and TRBJ1-1; possibly TRBD1 for D (6 bases). CDR1 is GTSNPN and CDR2 is SVGIG in the germline V gene (reference sequence). CDR3 length: 10 amino acids. V gave up 4 bases and J gave up 9 bases, with 9 bases separating them. The CDR3 nucleotides read TGTGCCTGGAAGGACAGTAAAGCTTTCTTT. Its protein product is CAWKDSKAFF.

The CDR3 bases are TGTGCCAGCAGCAAAGTGGAGGGGGCGCAGCCTCACACTGAAGCTTTCTTT. Protein: CASSKVEGAQPHTEAFF. The chain is built from TRBV21-1 and TRBJ1-1; the table's D call, TRBD1, has no DNA check behind it. TRBV21-1 is tagged as a pseudogene. The CDR3 contains 17 residues.

V is TRBV5-5 and J is TRBJ2-7, with no clear D. The CDR3 extends over 12 amino acids. CDR1 SGHKS and CDR2 YYEKEE come from the germline V gene (reference sequence). V was clipped by 2 bases and J by 2 bases, with 5 bases between them. CDR3 nucleotides: TGTGCCAGCAGCTTCCAGGCCTACGAGCAGTACTTC. This translates into CASSFQAYEQYF.

The CDR3 spells CASSITDRDEQYF. The CDR3 DNA follows: TGTGCCAGTAGCATTACGGACAGGGACGAGCAGTACTTC. The V gene is TRBV19, the J gene TRBJ2-7; the match to TRBD1 covers 8 bases. Per the germline V gene, CDR1 is LNHDA and CDR2 is SQIVND (reference sequence). The CDR3 covers 13 residues. V gave up 6 bases and J gave up 5 bases; unmatched junction bases: 6.

V gene TRBV4-1 combines with J gene TRBJ2-1; a weak D match, TRBD2 (6 bases). Per germline, CDR1 MGHRA and CDR2 YSYEKL. This CDR3 contains 16 residues. The ends were cut back, 0 bases at V and 3 bases at J, with 12 bases in the middle. This chain's CDR3 is CASSQDPGVVYNEQFF. CDR3 nucleotides: TGCGCCAGCAGCCAAGACCCGGGAGTGGTCTACAATGAGCAGTTCTTC.

The chain has TRBV19 and TRBJ1-1; D call uncertain. V shed 3 bases and J shed 7 bases, with 6 bases lying between them. This CDR3 contains 11 residues. Per germline, CDR1 LNHDA and CDR2 SQIVND (reference sequence). The CDR3 sequence: CASSIIGEAFF. The CDR3 coding sequence is TGTGCCAGTAGTATTATCGGTGAAGCTTTCTTT.

The CDR3 sequence: CASSRQGPDTQYF. CDR3 sequence (DNA): TGTGCCAGCAGTAGACAGGGGCCAGATACGCAGTATTTT. J is TRBJ2-3 and V is TRBV12-3 or TRBV12-4; 8 bases agree with TRBD1. The CDR3 has 13 amino acids. The junction had 2 bases not matched to a gene; V was cut back by 5 bases and J by 4 bases.